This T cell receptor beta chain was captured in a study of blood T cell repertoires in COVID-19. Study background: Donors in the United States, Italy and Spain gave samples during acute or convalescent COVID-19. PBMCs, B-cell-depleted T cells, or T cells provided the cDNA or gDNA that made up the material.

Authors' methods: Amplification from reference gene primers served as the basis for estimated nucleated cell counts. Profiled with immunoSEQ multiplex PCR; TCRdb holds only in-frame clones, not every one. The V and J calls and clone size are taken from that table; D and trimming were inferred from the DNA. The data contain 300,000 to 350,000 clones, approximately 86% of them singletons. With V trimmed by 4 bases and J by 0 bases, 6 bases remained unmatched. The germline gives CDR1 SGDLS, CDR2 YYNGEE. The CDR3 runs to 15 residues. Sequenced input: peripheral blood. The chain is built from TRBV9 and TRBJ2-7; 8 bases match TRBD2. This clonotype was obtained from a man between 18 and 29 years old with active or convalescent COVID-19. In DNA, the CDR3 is TGTGCCAGCAGCAAACTAGCGGTCGACTCCTACGAGCAGTACTTC. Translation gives CASSKLAVDSYEQYF.